The T cell receptor beta chain described here comes from a study of cytomegalovirus exposure and HLA in healthy donors. Germline assignment: CDR1 LNHDA and CDR2 SQIVND (reference sequence). Trimming removed 6 bases from V and 3 bases from J; junction bases left unmatched: 6. CDR3 size: 15 residues. The PCR ran on 60 Vbeta and 13 Jbeta primers. Source study methods: Counted up in a later analysis, unique TCR beta chains came to about 83 million, with roughly 11 million shared. Assay: immunoSEQ multiplex PCR; the TCRdb copy retains only in-frame clones and omits some. V, J and clone size are taken as reported in that table, and D and trimming were inferred from the DNA itself. The profile shows under 150,000 clones, roughly 9.6% of them singletons.

The rearrangement uses TRBV19 and TRBJ1-5; 9 nucleotides line up with TRBD1. This receptor was obtained from a woman aged 40 to 55 in good health and CMV-seropositive. Sample: PBMCs. The CDR3 DNA sequence: TGTGCCAGTAGACCGGGGACAGGGTCCAATCAGCCCCAGCATTTT. Translating it yields CASRPGTGSNQPQHF.